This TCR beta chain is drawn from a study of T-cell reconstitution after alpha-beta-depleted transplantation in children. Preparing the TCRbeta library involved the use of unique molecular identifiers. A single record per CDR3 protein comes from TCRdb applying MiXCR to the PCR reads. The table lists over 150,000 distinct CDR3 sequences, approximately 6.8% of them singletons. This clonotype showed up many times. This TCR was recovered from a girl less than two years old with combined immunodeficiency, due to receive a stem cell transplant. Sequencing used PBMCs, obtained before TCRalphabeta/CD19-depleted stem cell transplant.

CDR3 loop: CSGRGQDNYEQYF. CDR3 coding DNA: TGCAGCGGTAGAGGACAGGACAACTACGAGCAGTACTTC. The chain recombines TRBV29-1 with TRBJ2-7, with TRBD1 matching 7 bases. CDR3 length: 13 amino acids. Germline V gene sequence: CDR1 SQVTM, CDR2 ANQGSEA. The J segment lost 3 bases and the V segment lost 7 bases, leaving 9 bases of the junction unmatched.